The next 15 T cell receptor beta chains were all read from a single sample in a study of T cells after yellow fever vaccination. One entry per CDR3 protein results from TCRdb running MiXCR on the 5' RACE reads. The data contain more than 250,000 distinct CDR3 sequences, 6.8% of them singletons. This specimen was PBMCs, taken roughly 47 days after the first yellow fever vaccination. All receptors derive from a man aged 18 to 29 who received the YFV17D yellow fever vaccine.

The CDR3 spells CASSLDRVYNQPQHF. CDR3 sequence (DNA): TGTGCCAGCAGCTTAGACAGGGTCTACAATCAGCCCCAGCATTTT. This rearrangement joins TRBV7-2 to TRBJ1-5; possible D gene TRBD1, 6 bases. The CDR3 is made up of 15 amino acids. Germline lookup yields CDR1 SGHTA and CDR2 FQGNSA. The V gene lost 1 base and the J gene lost 3 bases, with 10 bases spanning the gap.

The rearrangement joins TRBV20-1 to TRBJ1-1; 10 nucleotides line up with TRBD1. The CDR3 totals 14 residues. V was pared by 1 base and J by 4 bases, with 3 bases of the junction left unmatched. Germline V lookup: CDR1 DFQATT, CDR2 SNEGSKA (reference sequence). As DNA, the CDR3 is TGCAGTGCTAGAGCCCGGACAGGGGGCACTGAAGCTTTCTTT. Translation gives CSARARTGGTEAFF.

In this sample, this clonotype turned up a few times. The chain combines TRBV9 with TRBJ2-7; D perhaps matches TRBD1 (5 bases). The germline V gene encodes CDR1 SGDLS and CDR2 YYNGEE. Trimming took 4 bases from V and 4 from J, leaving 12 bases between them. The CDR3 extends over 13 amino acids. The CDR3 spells CASSSGAGYEQYF. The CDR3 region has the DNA TGTGCCAGCAGCTCTGGGGCCGGATACGAGCAGTACTTC.

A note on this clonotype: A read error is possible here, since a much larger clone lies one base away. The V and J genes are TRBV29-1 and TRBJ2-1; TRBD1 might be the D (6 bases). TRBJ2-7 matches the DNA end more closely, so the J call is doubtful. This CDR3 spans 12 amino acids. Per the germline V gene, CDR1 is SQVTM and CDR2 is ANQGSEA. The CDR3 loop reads CSAEGVYNEQYF. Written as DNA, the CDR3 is TGCAGCGCTGAGGGGGTTTACAATGAGCAGTACTTC.

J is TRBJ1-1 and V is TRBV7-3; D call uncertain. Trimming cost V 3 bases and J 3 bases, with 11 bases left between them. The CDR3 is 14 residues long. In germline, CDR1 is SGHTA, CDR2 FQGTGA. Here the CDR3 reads CASSFRHGDTEAFF. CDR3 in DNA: TGTGCCAGCAGCTTTCGACATGGGGACACTGAAGCTTTCTTT. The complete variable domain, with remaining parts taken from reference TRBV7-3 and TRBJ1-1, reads GAGVSQTPSNKVTEKGKYVELRCDPISGHTALYWYRQSLGQGPEFLIYFQGTGAADDSGLPNDRFFAVRPEGSVSTLKIQRTERGDSAVYLCASSFRHGDTEAFFGQGTRLTVV.

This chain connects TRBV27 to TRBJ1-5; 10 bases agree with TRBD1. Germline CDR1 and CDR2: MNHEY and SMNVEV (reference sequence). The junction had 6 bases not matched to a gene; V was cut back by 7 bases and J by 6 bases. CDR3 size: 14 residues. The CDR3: CASTLTGGGQPQHF. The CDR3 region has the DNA TGTGCCAGCACCCTGACAGGGGGCGGTCAGCCCCAGCATTTT.

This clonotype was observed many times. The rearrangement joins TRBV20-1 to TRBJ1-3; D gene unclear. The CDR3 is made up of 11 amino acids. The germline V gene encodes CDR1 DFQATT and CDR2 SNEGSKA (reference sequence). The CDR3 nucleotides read TGCGGTAGGAACTCTGGAAACACCATATATTTT. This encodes CGRNSGNTIYF.

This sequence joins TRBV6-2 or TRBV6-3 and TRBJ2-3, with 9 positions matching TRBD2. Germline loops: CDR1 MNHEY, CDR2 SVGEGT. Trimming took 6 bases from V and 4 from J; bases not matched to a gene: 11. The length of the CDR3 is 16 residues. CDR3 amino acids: CASSRTGGGAADTQYF. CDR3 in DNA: TGTGCCAGCAGCAGGACCGGCGGGGGGGCCGCAGATACGCAGTATTTT.

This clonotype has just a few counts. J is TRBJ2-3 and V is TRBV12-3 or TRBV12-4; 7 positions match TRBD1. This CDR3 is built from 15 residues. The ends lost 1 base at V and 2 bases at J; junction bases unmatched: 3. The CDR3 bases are TGTGCCAGCAGTTTAGTAGGACAGGCCACAGATACGCAGTATTTT. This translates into CASSLVGQATDTQYF.

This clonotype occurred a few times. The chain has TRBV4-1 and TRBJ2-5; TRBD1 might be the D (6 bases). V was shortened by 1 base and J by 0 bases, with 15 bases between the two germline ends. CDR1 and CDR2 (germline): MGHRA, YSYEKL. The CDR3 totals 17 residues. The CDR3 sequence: CASSQVLGGQYQETQYF. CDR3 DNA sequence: TGCGCCAGCAGCCAAGTATTAGGGGGTCAGTACCAAGAGACCCAGTACTTC.

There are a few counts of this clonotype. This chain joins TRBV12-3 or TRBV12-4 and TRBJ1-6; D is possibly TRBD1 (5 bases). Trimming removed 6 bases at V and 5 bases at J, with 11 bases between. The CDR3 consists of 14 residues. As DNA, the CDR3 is TGTGCCAGCAGGCTCGGGGCGGATAATTCACCCCTCCACTTT. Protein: CASRLGADNSPLHF.

The CDR3 loop is CASSGEVSYNSPLHF. The CDR3, as DNA: TGTGCCAGCAGCGGGGAGGTTTCCTATAATTCACCCCTCCACTTT. V is TRBV6-1 and J is TRBJ1-6, with D uncertain. This CDR3 region has 15 residues. Germline values: CDR1 MNHNS, CDR2 SASEGT. Between the trimmed V and J ends, which lost 6 bases and 1 base, there was a span of 10 bases.

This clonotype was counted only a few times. In nucleotides, the CDR3 is TGTGCCAGCAGTTTCGGGGCGTACCAGGGCATGTCTGGGGCCAACGTCCTGACTTTC. Translation: CASSFGAYQGMSGANVLTF. The chain is built from TRBV9 and TRBJ2-6, with D perhaps TRBD1 or TRBD2 (5 bases each). The CDR3 has 19 amino acids. Germline loops: CDR1 SGDLS, CDR2 YYNGEE. V was pared by 5 bases and J by 1 base, with 22 bases between.

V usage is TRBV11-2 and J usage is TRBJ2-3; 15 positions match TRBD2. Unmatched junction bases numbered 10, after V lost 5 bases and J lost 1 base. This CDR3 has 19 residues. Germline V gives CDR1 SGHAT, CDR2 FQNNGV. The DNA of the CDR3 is TGTGCCAGCAGCGGTTTCGGACTAGCGGGGGGGCCGGGCACAGATACGCAGTATTTT. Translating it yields CASSGFGLAGGPGTDTQYF.

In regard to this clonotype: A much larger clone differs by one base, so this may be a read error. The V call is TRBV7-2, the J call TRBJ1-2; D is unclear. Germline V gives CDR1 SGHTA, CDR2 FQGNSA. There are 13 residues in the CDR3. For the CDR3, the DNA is TGTGCCACCAGCCGAGCCGGGAACTATGGCTACACCTTC. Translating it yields CATSRAGNYGYTF.